Listed here are 23 T cell receptor beta chains from one sample, sequenced in a study of blood T cell repertoires in COVID-19. Only in-frame clones appear in the TCRdb table, and some are missing; sequencing was by immunoSEQ multiplex PCR. The table lists 330,000 or so clones, approximately 88% of them singletons. The sequenced sample was PBMCs or T cells enriched from blood (not recorded which). These receptors came from a man younger than 40 who had recovered from COVID-19.

As concerns this clone: The same CDR3 arises from other DNA sequences in this sample as well. The chain uses TRBV28 and TRBJ2-2, with 9 bases matching TRBD1. The CDR3 length is 14 residues. Germline V lookup: CDR1 MDHEN, CDR2 SYDVKM. Unmatched junction bases numbered 2, after V lost 5 bases and J lost 4 bases. Written as DNA, the CDR3 is TGTGCCAGCAGTCTGACAGGGGGCACCGGGGAGCTGTTTTTT. Residues: CASSLTGGTGELFF.

The rearrangement links TRBV11-2 to TRBJ2-5, with 12 bases identical to TRBD2. The CDR3 contains 15 residues. With 4 bases clipped from V and 5 bases from J, the junction kept 5 bases outside the gene matches. From germline, CDR1 is SGHAT and CDR2 FQNNGV. The CDR3 protein is CASSYTSGGFETQYF. DNA for the CDR3: TGTGCCAGCAGCTATACTAGCGGGGGGTTTGAGACCCAGTACTTC. The full variable domain, in which reference TRBV11-2 and TRBJ2-5 provide the parts outside the CDR3, is EAGVAQSPRYKIIEKRQSVAFWCNPISGHATLYWYQQILGQGPKLLIQFQNNGVVDDSQLPKDRFSAERLKGVDSTLKIQPAKLEDSAVYLCASSYTSGGFETQYFGPGTRLLVL.

This rearrangement joins TRBV29-1 to TRBJ2-1, with TRBD1 identical over 8 bases. Per the germline V gene, CDR1 is SQVTM and CDR2 is ANQGSEA. The CDR3 is made up of 13 amino acids. With 1 base clipped from V and 7 bases from J, the junction kept 3 bases outside the gene matches. The CDR3 here is CSVEGRGHNEQFF. Here the CDR3 DNA reads TGCAGCGTTGAAGGCAGGGGGCATAATGAGCAGTTCTTC.

Only one count was recorded for this clone. The rearrangement links TRBV7-3 to TRBJ2-1; D is possibly TRBD1 (5 bases). CDR1 and CDR2 from the germline V gene are SGHTA and FQGTGA. The CDR3 totals 18 residues. V was pared by 0 bases and J by 0 bases, with 15 bases between. The chain's CDR3 is CASSLTSQGSSSYNEQFF. The CDR3 nucleotides are TGTGCCAGCAGCTTAACAAGTCAGGGCTCAAGCTCCTACAATGAGCAGTTCTTC.

This clone has more than one count but fewer than ten. Other DNA sequences of this sample code for an identical CDR3. CDR3 in amino acids: CASSLGGDDQPQHF. As DNA, the CDR3 is TGCGCCAGCAGCTTGGGGGGCGACGATCAGCCCCAGCATTTT. The chain combines TRBV5-1 with TRBJ1-5, with D possibly matching TRBD1 (5 bases). The CDR3 is 14 residues long. Germline lookup yields CDR1 SGHRS and CDR2 YFSETQ. V lost 0 bases and J 5 bases, leaving 9 bases between the germline ends.

The chain couples TRBV5-1 to TRBJ2-7, with TRBD2 as a possible D gene (6 bases). The germline gives CDR1 SGHRS, CDR2 YFSETQ. This CDR3 has 14 residues. V shed 0 bases and J shed 7 bases, with 14 bases lying between them. The CDR3 nucleotides read TGCGCCAGCAGCTTGGGGGAGGCTACGGGGGAGCAGTACTTC. Its protein is CASSLGEATGEQYF.

This clone appeared a single time. The chain combines TRBV30 with TRBJ1-2; 7 bases align to TRBD1. V trimming: 5 bases; J trimming: 7 bases; junction bases outside the gene matches: 4. The CDR3 runs to 11 residues. Germline V gene sequence: CDR1 GTSNPN, CDR2 SVGIG (reference sequence). The CDR3 DNA reads as TGTGCCTGGCAAGGGGGCGGTGGCTACACCTTC. Translation: CAWQGGGGYTF. Using reference TRBV30 and TRBJ1-2 for the parts outside the CDR3, the full variable domain is SQTIHQWPATLVQPVGSPLSLECTVEGTSNPNLYWYRQAAGRGLQLLFYSVGIGQISSEVPQNLSASRPQDRQFILSSKKLLLSDSGFYLCAWQGGGGYTFGSGTRLTVV.

V gene TRBV3-1 (or the pseudogene TRBV3-2) combines with J gene TRBJ2-1, with TRBD1 matching 7 bases. In germline, CDR1 is LGHDT, CDR2 YNNKEL (reference sequence). J gave up 10 bases and V 4 bases, and 13 bases lay outside the gene matches. The CDR3 has 15 residues. The CDR3 bases are TGTGCCAGCAGCCCACAAGGGACAGTCCCAGGGGAGCAGTTCTTC. Encoded protein: CASSPQGTVPGEQFF.

The chain uses TRBV19 and TRBJ1-6; D ambiguous. V shed 5 bases and J shed 0 bases, with 11 bases lying between them. CDR1 is LNHDA, CDR2 SQIVND, per germline (reference sequence). The CDR3 is 16 amino acids. CDR3 DNA: TGTGCCAGTAGTTCGTCCGGGAGCTCCTATAATTCACCCCTCCACTTT. Translated, it gives CASSSSGSSYNSPLHF.

This clone was seen just once. This chain uses TRBV7-9 with TRBJ2-3; TRBD2 matches 7 bases. This CDR3 is 15 amino acids long. Germline CDR1 and CDR2: SEHNR and FQNEAQ (reference sequence). Losses at the gene ends were 5 bases for V and 1 base for J; bases not matched to a gene: 6. The DNA for the CDR3 is TGTGCCAGCAGCCCCCGGGGGGAAGGCACAGATACGCAGTATTTT. Its translation: CASSPRGEGTDTQYF.

The chain uses TRBV28 and TRBJ1-2; tentative D call: TRBD1 (6 bases). CDR3 length: 14 amino acids. V was cut by 3 bases and J by 4 bases, with 12 bases left in between. The germline gives CDR1 MDHEN, CDR2 SYDVKM. The CDR3 DNA sequence: TGTGCCAGCAGTTTTCAGGGGATTATCTATGGCTACACCTTC. It encodes CASSFQGIIYGYTF.

The chain is built from TRBV5-1 and TRBJ2-7; 13 bases match TRBD2. From germline, CDR1 is SGHRS and CDR2 YFSETQ. CDR3 length: 18 residues. V shed 4 bases and J 4 bases; nucleotides not matched to a gene: 14. This CDR3 reads CASSQHPTSGGALYEQYF. The DNA for the CDR3 is TGCGCCAGCAGCCAACACCCAACTAGCGGGGGGGCCTTATACGAGCAGTACTTC. The full variable domain, its missing parts supplied by reference TRBV5-1 and TRBJ2-7, is KAGVTQTPRYLIKTRGQQVTLSCSPISGHRSVSWYQQTPGQGLQFLFEYFSETQRNKGNFPGRFSGRQFSNSRSEMNVSTLELGDSALYLCASSQHPTSGGALYEQYFGPGTRLTVT.

The gene calls are TRBV12-3 or TRBV12-4 and TRBJ2-1, with TRBD1 matching 9 bases. V was pared by 5 bases and J by 7 bases, with 3 bases of the junction left unmatched. This CDR3 has 13 residues. This chain's CDR3 is CASSMGQGNEQFF. DNA for the CDR3: TGTGCCAGCAGTATGGGACAGGGTAATGAGCAGTTCTTC.

The chain links TRBV3-1 (or the pseudogene TRBV3-2) to TRBJ2-7; 9 positions agree with TRBD1. The J segment lost 3 bases and the V segment lost 5 bases, leaving 5 bases of the junction unmatched. The CDR3 sequence is 14 residues long. Germline lookup yields CDR1 LGHDT and CDR2 YNNKEL (reference sequence). The CDR3 DNA sequence: TGTGCCAGCAGCGCGGGACAGGGCAGCTACGAGCAGTACTTC. Its translation: CASSAGQGSYEQYF.

The CDR3 reads CASRGQADTIYF. The CDR3 nucleotides read TGTGCCAGCAGAGGACAGGCGGACACCATATATTTT. The chain joins TRBV7-9 to TRBJ1-3; 7 nucleotides agree with TRBD1. CDR3 length: 12 residues. In germline, CDR1 is SEHNR, CDR2 FQNEAQ (reference sequence). Trimming at V came to 6 bases and at J to 8 bases, leaving 4 bases not matched to a gene.

The chain joins TRBV7-9 to TRBJ2-2, with 9 bases that match TRBD1. The V and J ends lost 1 base and 4 bases, in that order; junction bases with no gene match: 4. Germline-derived CDR1 and CDR2 are SEHNR and FQNEAQ (reference sequence). The CDR3 consists of 16 residues. DNA for the CDR3: TGTGCCAGCAGCTTAGTTGGGACAGGGTCCACCGGGGAGCTGTTTTTT. Its translation: CASSLVGTGSTGELFF. Full variable domain (remainder filled in from reference TRBV7-9 and TRBJ2-2): DTGVSQNPRHKITKRGQNVTFRCDPISEHNRLYWYRQTLGQGPEFLTYFQNEAQLEKSRLLSDRFSAERPKGSFSTLEIQRTEQGDSAMYLCASSLVGTGSTGELFFGEGSRLTVL.

The chain uses TRBV7-2 and TRBJ1-2; no definite D call. The ends were cut back, 4 bases at V and 7 bases at J, with 16 bases in the middle. The CDR3 has 14 residues. Germline CDR1 is SGHTA and CDR2 is FQGNSA. The CDR3 protein is CASSSTNYGSGYTF. CDR3 nucleotide sequence: TGTGCCAGCAGCTCCACGAATTATGGCAGTGGCTACACCTTC. The full variable domain, rest sourced from reference TRBV7-2 and TRBJ1-2, is GAGVSQSPSNKVTEKGKDVELRCDPISGHTALYWYRQSLGQGLEFLIYFQGNSAPDKSGLPSDRFSAERTGGSVSTLTIQRTQQEDSAVYLCASSSTNYGSGYTFGSGTRLTVV.

The chain carries TRBV6-5 and TRBJ1-6; 7 nucleotides match TRBD1. Germline-derived CDR1 and CDR2 are MNHEY and SVGAGI. V lost 8 bases, J lost 4 bases, and 8 bases stayed unmatched. CDR3 length: 15 residues. The CDR3 reads CASGDSRAYNSPLHF. CDR3 DNA: TGTGCCAGCGGGGACAGTCGGGCTTATAATTCACCCCTCCACTTT.

This chain links TRBV6-5 with TRBJ1-3, with TRBD1 matching over 8 bases. The CDR3 extends over 15 amino acids. The J segment lost 0 bases and the V segment lost 10 bases, leaving 8 bases of the junction unmatched. Germline V lookup: CDR1 MNHEY, CDR2 SVGAGI. In DNA, the CDR3 is TGTGCCACGGGACAGGAACAATTCTCTGGAAACACCATATATTTT. Translated, it gives CATGQEQFSGNTIYF.

The chain is built from TRBV12-3 or TRBV12-4 and TRBJ2-5, with TRBD1 matching over 8 bases. CDR3 size: 13 residues. Trimming cost V 5 bases and J 2 bases; bases outside gene matches: 1. The chain's CDR3 is CASSGTGQETQYF. The CDR3 DNA reads as TGTGCCAGCAGTGGGACAGGTCAAGAGACCCAGTACTTC.

The chain couples TRBV19 to TRBJ1-2; 10 bases fit TRBD1. Germline assignment: CDR1 LNHDA and CDR2 SQIVND (reference sequence). The CDR3 is 14 residues long. Trimming cost V 5 bases and J 7 bases; bases outside gene matches: 7. This CDR3 is CASSSWDRGTGYTF. The DNA for the CDR3 is TGTGCCAGTAGTTCATGGGACAGGGGAACTGGCTACACCTTC.

V and J are TRBV13 and TRBJ2-7, with 13 bases identical to TRBD2. V gave up 2 bases and J gave up 0 bases; unmatched junction bases: 7. Per germline, CDR1 PRHDT and CDR2 FYEKMQ (reference sequence). This CDR3 spans 18 amino acids. Here the CDR3 reads CASSLFILAGGPSYEQYF. The CDR3 bases are TGTGCCAGCAGCTTATTCATACTAGCGGGGGGGCCCTCCTACGAGCAGTACTTC.

The rearrangement links TRBV4-1 to TRBJ1-2; no reliable D call. V was shortened by 3 bases and J by 6 bases, with 14 bases between the two germline ends. CDR3 length equals 14 residues. CDR1 and CDR2 from the germline V gene are MGHRA and YSYEKL. CDR3 sequence: CASSHSSLADGYTF. CDR3 bases: TGCGCCAGCAGCCATTCCTCCTTAGCTGATGGCTACACCTTC.